This TCR beta chain was recovered during a study of T cells in tuberculosis. Here immunoSEQ multiplex PCR was the method, and the copy in TCRdb shows in-frame clones only, minus some. The sample yields around 26,000 clones, about 95% seen once. V was trimmed by 4 bases and J by 3 bases, leaving 15 bases between them. The V gene's germline CDR1 is MNHEY and CDR2 SVGAGI. The CDR3 is 16 amino acids. Sequencing used PBMCs. J is TRBJ1-4 and V is TRBV6-5, with a tentative D call TRBD1 (5 bases). The clonotype originates from a donor between 10 and 35 years old with latent tuberculosis or without tuberculosis infection. The CDR3 protein is CASSSPGRGANEKLFF. CDR3 sequence (DNA): TGTGCCAGCAGTTCCCCCGGGAGGGGAGCTAATGAAAAACTGTTTTTT.